The TCR beta chain described here comes from a study of CD8+ T cells in alopecia areata. Whole-study context: A regimen of oral tofacitinib, 5 to 10 mg twice daily, was given to treated patients.

Following extraction, RNA underwent reverse transcription to cDNA, which served as the sequencing template. TCRdb's table, derived via immunoSEQ multiplex PCR, lists solely in-frame clones and lacks some. The sample contains around 100,000 clones, 80% to 90% of which appear only once. The V and J ends lost 7 bases and 9 bases, in that order; junction bases with no gene match: 13. The germline gives CDR1 LGHNT, CDR2 FRNRAP. The CDR3 is 15 residues long. Treatment given: oral pan-JAK inhibitor, 5-10 mg twice daily. The V call is TRBV12-5, the J call TRBJ2-1; 9 nucleotides match TRBD1. The receptor's source is a human donor with alopecia areata. The specimen comprised CD8+ T cells sorted from blood, sampled at approximately week 34, from a patient treated with tofacitinib. CDR3 in DNA: TGTGCTAGTGCCATGAGAACAACAGGGGGCGGTGAGCAGTTCTTC. This sequence encodes CASAMRTTGGGEQFF.